This entry lists 10 T cell receptor beta chains sequenced from one sample in a study of T cell changes during pregnancy in multiple sclerosis. The protocol was immunoSEQ multiplex PCR, while the TCRdb copy is restricted to in-frame clones and leaves out a portion. The table records 45,000 to 50,000 clones, about 91% of them present only once. The sequencing used CD4+ T cells from peripheral blood mononuclear cells, collected in the second trimester of pregnancy. The receptors originated from a female donor in good health, enrolled as a control in a pregnancy study.

This chain joins TRBV5-4 and TRBJ2-3, with 12 bases fitting TRBD2. The V gene end was trimmed by 7 bases and the J gene end by 4 bases; junction bases not matched to a gene: 7. Germline CDR1 reads SGHNT; CDR2 reads YYREEE (reference sequence). CDR3 length equals 15 residues. The CDR3 protein is CASSSSGGGADTQYF. In nucleotides, the CDR3 is TGTGCCAGCTCCTCTAGCGGGGGGGGCGCAGATACGCAGTATTTT.

The rearrangement links TRBV5-1 to TRBJ2-7, with 7 bases that match TRBD2. Germline CDR1 SGHRS, CDR2 YFSETQ. CDR3 length equals 15 residues. Trimming removed 3 bases from V and 4 bases from J; junction bases left unmatched: 10. The CDR3 spells CASSSTGTNLYEQYF. CDR3 DNA sequence: TGCGCCAGCAGCTCCACCGGGACTAACCTGTACGAGCAGTACTTC.

The gene calls are TRBV4-2 and TRBJ2-1, with TRBD1 as a possible D gene (6 bases). This CDR3 contains 14 residues. V lost 5 bases and J 6 bases, leaving 14 bases between the germline ends. Germline CDR1 reads LGHNA; CDR2 reads YNFKEQ. This chain's CDR3 is CASSGRDMANEQFF. The CDR3, as DNA: TGTGCCAGCAGCGGCCGGGACATGGCCAATGAGCAGTTCTTC.

The rearrangement links TRBV6-5 to TRBJ2-7, with D tentatively TRBD2 (7 bases). Trimming left V 11 bases short and J 3 bases short, with 20 bases between. This CDR3 has 14 amino acids. Germline V gives CDR1 MNHEY, CDR2 SVGAGI. In nucleotides, the CDR3 is TGTGCCTCGAAAGGAGGGGGGGGTAACTACGAGCAGTACTTC. This translates into CASKGGGGNYEQYF.

This clone was found once. V gene TRBV5-4 combines with J gene TRBJ2-1; a weak D match, TRBD2 (5 bases). The ends were cut back, 4 bases at V and 0 bases at J, with 17 bases in the middle. This CDR3 comprises 17 residues. Germline CDR1 and CDR2: SGHNT and YYREEE (reference sequence). The DNA of the CDR3 is TGTGCCAGCAGCCTCGGGATCCCATCTAGCTCCTACAATGAGCAGTTCTTC. It is translated as CASSLGIPSSSYNEQFF.

The chain has TRBV4-2 and TRBJ1-5; TRBD1 might be the D (5 bases). The CDR3 contains 15 residues. V lost 1 base to trimming and J lost 5 bases, with 12 bases between them. Per the germline V gene, CDR1 is LGHNA and CDR2 is YNFKEQ. The CDR3: CASSQGTGEYQPQHF. CDR3 in DNA: TGTGCCAGCAGCCAAGGTACAGGAGAATATCAGCCCCAGCATTTT.

The chain carries TRBV28 and TRBJ1-4; D unresolved. CDR3 length equals 11 residues. The V gene's germline CDR1 is MDHEN and CDR2 SYDVKM. V shed 6 bases and J shed 7 bases, with 6 bases lying between them. This CDR3 is CASSPLEKLFF. DNA of the CDR3: TGTGCCAGCAGCCCACTTGAAAAACTGTTTTTT.

Note on this clone: Its ends do not fully match the called genes, so a read error is possible. The V call is TRBV6-1, the J call TRBJ1-2; no clear D gene. Per germline, CDR1 MNHNS and CDR2 SASEGT. The CDR3 extends over 14 amino acids. The CDR3 protein is CASSDSGRWRRLAF. The CDR3 nucleotides are TGTGCCAGCAGTGACTCGGGTCGTTGGCGACGGTTGGCCTTC.

V usage is TRBV5-1 and J usage is TRBJ2-1; 8 positions match TRBD2. The CDR3 length is 15 residues. CDR1 SGHRS and CDR2 YFSETQ come from the germline V gene. V lost 0 bases and J lost 5; bases outside the gene matches: 4. The CDR3 protein is CASSLDSGVHNEQFF. The CDR3 DNA is TGCGCCAGCAGCTTGGATAGCGGGGTCCACAATGAGCAGTTCTTC.

The genes are TRBV6-6 and TRBJ1-5, with D unclear. The V gene's germline CDR1 is MNHNY and CDR2 SVGAGI (reference sequence). The V and J ends lost 4 bases and 2 bases respectively, with 12 bases between them. CDR3 length: 15 amino acids. The CDR3 here is CASSFTREGNQPQHF. The CDR3 nucleotides are TGTGCCAGCAGTTTCACGCGGGAGGGCAATCAGCCCCAGCATTTT.